The rows below give T cell receptor beta chains drawn from one sample of a study of blood T cell repertoires in COVID-19. Generated by immunoSEQ multiplex PCR, the TCRdb table keeps only in-frame clones and is missing some. The table lists tens of thousands of clones, less than 85% of them singletons. Sequenced input: peripheral blood. The receptors shown here come from a man aged 55 to 69 with acute or convalescent COVID-19. CDR3s include the opening cysteine and the closing phenylalanine or tryptophan. Each record gives: D gene, J gene, V gene, clone size, CDR3 DNA, CDR3 protein. A D gene is named only where the DNA matches it firmly. Part of the rows lack a size; the others show once, few, many or a class for expanded clones.

>-|TRBJ1-2|TRBV28|many
TGTGCCAGCAGTCCGACTGGCGGATACTATGGCTACACCTTC
CASSPTGGYYGYTF
>-|TRBJ2-7|TRBV28|-
TGTGCCAGCAGTTTCCCCGCGGACACCTCCTACGAGCAGTACTTC
CASSFPADTSYEQYF
>-|TRBJ1-2|TRBV4-1|-
TGCGCCAGCAGCCAAGAGGGTCTTGGGGGCCAAAATGGCTACACCTTC
CASSQEGLGGQNGYTF
>-|TRBJ1-3|TRBV18|few
TGTGCCAGCTCACCTAATATGCAAGCCTCTGGAAACACCATATATTTT
CASSPNMQASGNTIYF
>-|TRBJ2-6|TRBV24-1|-
TGTGCCACCAGTGATATACGGGGCTCTGGGGCCAACGTCCTGACTTTC
CATSDIRGSGANVLTF
>-|TRBJ2-3|TRBV21-1|-
TGTGCCAGCAGCAATAGGGAGCGGCCTGATACGCAGTATTTT
CASSNRERPDTQYF
>-|TRBJ1-4|TRBV4-1|few
TGCGCCAGCAGCCAGGTTCGGGGGGGAACTAATGAAAAACTGTTTTTT
CASSQVRGGTNEKLFF
>-|TRBJ2-5|TRBV12-5|-
TGTGCTAGTGGTTCCTCCTCCGCGTACCAAGAGACCCAGTACTTC
CASGSSSAYQETQYF
>-|TRBJ1-5|TRBV6-5|-
TGTGCCAGCAACCAGGAGGCCTACCAGCCCCAGCATTTT
CASNQEAYQPQHF
>-|TRBJ1-5|TRBV4-1|-
TGCGCCAGCAGCCAAGAGATGGGGGGGGAGCCCCAGCATTTT
CASSQEMGGEPQHF
>TRBD2|TRBJ2-5|TRBV10-2|once
TGCGCCAGCGGTAATATGAGAGCGGGAAAGAGGGAGACCCAGTACTTC
CASGNMRAGKRETQYF
>TRBD1|TRBJ1-6|TRBV5-6|once
TGTGCCAGCAGCGGTTGGGACAGGGGGATTTCACCCCTCCACTTT
CASSGWDRGISPLHF
>TRBD1|TRBJ1-1|TRBV7-2|-
TGTGCCAGCAGCCTCGACAGGGGTCGGGTGAACACTGAAGCTTTCTTT
CASSLDRGRVNTEAFF
>TRBD1|TRBJ1-1|TRBV6-5|-
TGTGCCAGCAGTTGGGGACAGGAGTTGAACACTGAAGCTTTCTTT
CASSWGQELNTEAFF
>TRBD1|TRBJ1-3|TRBV5-5|-
TGTGCCAGCAGCTTGGGTGTTGACAGGGGGGACACCATATATTTT
CASSLGVDRGDTIYF